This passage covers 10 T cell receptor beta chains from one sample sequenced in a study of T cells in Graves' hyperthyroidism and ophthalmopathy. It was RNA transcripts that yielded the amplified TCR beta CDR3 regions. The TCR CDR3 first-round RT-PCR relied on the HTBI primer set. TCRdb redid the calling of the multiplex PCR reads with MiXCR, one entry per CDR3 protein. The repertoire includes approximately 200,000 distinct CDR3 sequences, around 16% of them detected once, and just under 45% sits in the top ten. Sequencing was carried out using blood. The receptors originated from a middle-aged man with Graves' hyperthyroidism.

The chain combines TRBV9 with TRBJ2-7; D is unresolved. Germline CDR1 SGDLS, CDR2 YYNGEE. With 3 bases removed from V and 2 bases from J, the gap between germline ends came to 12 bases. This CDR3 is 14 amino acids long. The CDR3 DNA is TGTGCCAGCAGCGCCCGTCCTGTAACCTACGAGCAGTACTTC. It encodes CASSARPVTYEQYF.

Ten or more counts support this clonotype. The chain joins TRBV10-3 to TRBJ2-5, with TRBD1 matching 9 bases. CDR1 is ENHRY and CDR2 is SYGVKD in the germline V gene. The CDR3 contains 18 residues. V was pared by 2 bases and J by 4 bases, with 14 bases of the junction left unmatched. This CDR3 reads CAISEPLEQGAHRETQYF. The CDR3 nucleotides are TGTGCCATCAGTGAGCCGCTCGAACAGGGGGCGCATCGAGAGACCCAGTACTTC.

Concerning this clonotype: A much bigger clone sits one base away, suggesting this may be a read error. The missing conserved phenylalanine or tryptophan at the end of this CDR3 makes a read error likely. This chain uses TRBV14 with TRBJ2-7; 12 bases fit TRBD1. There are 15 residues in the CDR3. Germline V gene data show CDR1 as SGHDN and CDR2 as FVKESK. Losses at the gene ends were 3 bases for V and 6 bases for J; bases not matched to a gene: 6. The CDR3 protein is CASSQSGQGAVEQYS. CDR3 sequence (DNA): TGTGCCAGCAGCCAGTCGGGACAGGGGGCGGTCGAGCAGTACTCC.

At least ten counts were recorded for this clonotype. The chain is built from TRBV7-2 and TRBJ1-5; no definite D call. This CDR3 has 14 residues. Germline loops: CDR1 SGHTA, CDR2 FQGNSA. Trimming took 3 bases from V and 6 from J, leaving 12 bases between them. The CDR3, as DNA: TGTGCCAGCAGCTTTTTCGGGGAGCGTCAGCCCCAGCATTTT. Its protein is CASSFFGERQPQHF.

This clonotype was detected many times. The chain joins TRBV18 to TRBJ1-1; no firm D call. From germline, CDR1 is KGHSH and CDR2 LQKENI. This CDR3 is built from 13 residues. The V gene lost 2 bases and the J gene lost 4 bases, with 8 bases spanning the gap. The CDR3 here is CASSPEKGTEAFF. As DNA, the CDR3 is TGTGCCAGCTCACCAGAGAAGGGCACTGAAGCTTTCTTT.

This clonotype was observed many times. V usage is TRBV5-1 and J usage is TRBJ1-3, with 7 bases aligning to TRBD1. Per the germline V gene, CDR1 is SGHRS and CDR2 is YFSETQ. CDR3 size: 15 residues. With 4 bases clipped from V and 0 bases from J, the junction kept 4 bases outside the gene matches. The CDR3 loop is CASSPGQSSGNTIYF. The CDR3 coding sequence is TGCGCCAGCAGCCCGGGACAGAGCTCTGGAAACACCATATATTTT.

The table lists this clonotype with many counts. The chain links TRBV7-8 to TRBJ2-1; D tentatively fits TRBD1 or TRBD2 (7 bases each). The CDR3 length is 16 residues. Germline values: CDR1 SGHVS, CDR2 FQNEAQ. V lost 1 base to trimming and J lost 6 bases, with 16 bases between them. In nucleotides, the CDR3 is TGTGCCAGCAGCTTAGGAGGTGGGAGGGGGCGCAATGAGCAGTTCTTC. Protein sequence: CASSLGGGRGRNEQFF.

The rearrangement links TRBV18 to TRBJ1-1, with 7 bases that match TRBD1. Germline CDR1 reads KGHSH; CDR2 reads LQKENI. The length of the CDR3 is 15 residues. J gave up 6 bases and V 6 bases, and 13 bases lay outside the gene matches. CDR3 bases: TGTGCCAGCTCGAAGGGCGGGGGGACAGATTCTGAAGCTTTCTTT. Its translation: CASSKGGGTDSEAFF.

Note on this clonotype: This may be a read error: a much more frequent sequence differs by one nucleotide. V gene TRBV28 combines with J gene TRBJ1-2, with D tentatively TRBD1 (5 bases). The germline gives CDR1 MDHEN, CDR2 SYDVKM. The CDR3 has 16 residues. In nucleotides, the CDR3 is TGTTCCAGCAGTCCGGGCGAAGGTCGGGGGGACTATGGCTACACCTTC. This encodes CSSSPGEGRGDYGYTF.

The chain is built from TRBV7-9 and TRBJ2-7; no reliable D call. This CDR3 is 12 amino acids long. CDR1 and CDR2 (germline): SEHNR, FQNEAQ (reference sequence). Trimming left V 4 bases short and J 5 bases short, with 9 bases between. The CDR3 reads CASSYGPHEQYF. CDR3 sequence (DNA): TGTGCCAGCAGCTACGGTCCCCACGAGCAGTACTTC.